A selection of T cell receptor beta chains follows, all from one sample in a study of cytomegalovirus exposure and HLA in healthy donors. Assay: immunoSEQ multiplex PCR; the TCRdb copy retains only in-frame clones and omits some. This sample has about 170,000 clones, with around 84% found just once. The material sequenced was PBMCs. Receptors originate from a man between 18 and 35 years old in good health and CMV-seropositive. Both conserved end residues are part of each CDR3. A D gene is named only where the DNA matches it firmly. Clone size is not always given. Where it is, it says once, few, many or a class for expanded clones.

cdr3_aa: CASSGGQENSPLHF
cdr3_nt: TGTGCCAGCAGCGGGGGACAGGAGAATTCACCCCTCCACTTT
clone_size: NA
d_call: TRBD1
v_call: TRBV9
j_call: TRBJ1-6

cdr3_aa: CSVVPAGGLYNEQFF
cdr3_nt: TGCAGCGTCGTTCCCGCGGGGGGACTCTACAATGAGCAGTTCTTC
clone_size: few
d_call: TRBD2
v_call: TRBV29-1
j_call: TRBJ2-1

cdr3_aa: CASSTTGELFF
cdr3_nt: TGTGCCAGCAGTACAACCGGGGAGCTGTTTTTT
clone_size: NA
d_call: NA
v_call: TRBV6-5
j_call: TRBJ2-2

cdr3_aa: CASSLLLAGGFSSYEQYF
cdr3_nt: TGTGCCAGCAGCTTACTACTAGCGGGGGGCTTCAGCTCCTACGAGCAGTACTTC
clone_size: NA
d_call: TRBD2
v_call: TRBV13
j_call: TRBJ2-7

cdr3_aa: CASSGQGAVSGNTIYF
cdr3_nt: TGTGCCAGTAGTGGACAGGGGGCCGTCTCTGGAAACACCATATATTTT
clone_size: NA
d_call: TRBD1
v_call: TRBV19
j_call: TRBJ1-3

cdr3_aa: CASADRDRGMYEQYF
cdr3_nt: TGTGCCAGCGCCGACCGGGACAGGGGAATGTACGAGCAGTACTTC
clone_size: NA
d_call: TRBD1
v_call: TRBV27
j_call: TRBJ2-7

cdr3_aa: CASSVSGGAGNEQYF
cdr3_nt: TGCGCCAGCAGCGTAAGCGGGGGGGCCGGTAACGAGCAGTACTTC
clone_size: NA
d_call: TRBD2
v_call: TRBV5-1
j_call: TRBJ2-7

cdr3_aa: CATSRERSGTGAYEQYF
cdr3_nt: TGTGCCACCAGCAGGGAACGATCAGGGACAGGGGCGTACGAGCAGTACTTC
clone_size: NA
d_call: TRBD1
v_call: TRBV15
j_call: TRBJ2-7

cdr3_aa: CASSVDYGGADTQYF
cdr3_nt: TGTGCCAGCAGCGTAGACTACGGGGGAGCAGATACGCAGTATTTT
clone_size: NA
d_call: NA
v_call: TRBV9
j_call: TRBJ2-3

cdr3_aa: CASSGGDYSNQPQHF
cdr3_nt: TGTGCCAGCAGCGGCGGGGATTATAGCAATCAGCCCCAGCATTTT
clone_size: NA
d_call: NA
v_call: TRBV9
j_call: TRBJ1-5

cdr3_aa: CAWSAGSPEEKLFF
cdr3_nt: TGTGCCTGGAGTGCGGGAAGTCCGGAGGAAAAACTGTTTTTT
clone_size: NA
d_call: NA
v_call: TRBV30
j_call: TRBJ1-4

cdr3_aa: CASRDPGTGGSYEQYF
cdr3_nt: TGTGCCAGCAGAGACCCCGGGACAGGAGGCTCCTACGAGCAGTACTTC
clone_size: NA
d_call: TRBD1
v_call: TRBV6-6
j_call: TRBJ2-7

cdr3_aa: CAWRTAGGLGANVLTF
cdr3_nt: TGTGCCTGGAGGACGGCGGGGGGGCTTGGGGCCAACGTCCTGACTTTC
clone_size: NA
d_call: TRBD2
v_call: TRBV30
j_call: TRBJ2-6

cdr3_aa: CASSVRQGGTGELFF
cdr3_nt: TGTGCCAGCAGCGTAAGGCAGGGTGGGACCGGGGAGCTGTTTTTT
clone_size: NA
d_call: NA
v_call: TRBV9
j_call: TRBJ2-2

cdr3_aa: CASSQDVPVYNEQFF
cdr3_nt: TGCGCCAGCAGCCAAGATGTCCCGGTATACAATGAGCAGTTCTTC
clone_size: once
d_call: NA
v_call: TRBV4-1
j_call: TRBJ2-1

cdr3_aa: CASSLVGQGNTEAFF
cdr3_nt: TGTGCCAGCAGCTTAGTTGGCCAGGGGAACACTGAAGCTTTCTTT
clone_size: NA
d_call: NA
v_call: TRBV7-9
j_call: TRBJ1-1

cdr3_aa: CASSLLSGANVLTF
cdr3_nt: TGTGCCAGCAGCTTATTATCTGGGGCCAACGTCCTGACTTTC
clone_size: NA
d_call: NA
v_call: TRBV5-8
j_call: TRBJ2-6

cdr3_aa: CASSTGLAGGALAKNIQYF
cdr3_nt: TGTGCCAGTAGTACCGGACTAGCGGGGGGGGCGCTAGCCAAAAACATTCAGTACTTC
clone_size: few
d_call: TRBD2
v_call: TRBV19
j_call: TRBJ2-4

cdr3_aa: CASSLGLGYEQYF
cdr3_nt: TGCGCCAGCAGCCTGGGACTAGGCTACGAGCAGTACTTC
clone_size: NA
d_call: TRBD2
v_call: TRBV5-1
j_call: TRBJ2-7

cdr3_aa: CASSKQGYEQYF
cdr3_nt: TGTGCCAGTAGTAAACAGGGTTACGAGCAGTACTTC
clone_size: NA
d_call: NA
v_call: TRBV19
j_call: TRBJ2-7

cdr3_aa: CASSPLRGSNQPQHF
cdr3_nt: TGTGCCAGCAGCCCCCTCCGGGGGAGCAATCAGCCCCAGCATTTT
clone_size: NA
d_call: NA
v_call: TRBV11-1
j_call: TRBJ1-5

cdr3_aa: CASSMGDTAGNTIYF
cdr3_nt: TGTGCCAGTAGTATGGGAGATACTGCTGGAAACACCATATATTTT
clone_size: NA
d_call: NA
v_call: TRBV19
j_call: TRBJ1-3

cdr3_aa: CASRNGGETQYF
cdr3_nt: TGTGCCAGCAGAAACGGGGGAGAGACCCAGTACTTC
clone_size: NA
d_call: NA
v_call: TRBV6-6
j_call: TRBJ2-5

cdr3_aa: CASSVVQGGGGYTF
cdr3_nt: TGTGCCAGCAGCGTAGTACAAGGGGGCGGTGGCTACACCTTC
clone_size: NA
d_call: TRBD1
v_call: TRBV9
j_call: TRBJ1-2

cdr3_aa: CASSLAGQSYNEQFF
cdr3_nt: TGCGCCAGCAGCTTGGCAGGACAGTCCTACAATGAGCAGTTCTTC
clone_size: NA
d_call: NA
v_call: TRBV5-1
j_call: TRBJ2-1

cdr3_aa: CSLEQGFGYTF
cdr3_nt: TGCAGCCTTGAACAGGGGTTTGGCTACACCTTC
clone_size: once
d_call: TRBD1
v_call: TRBV20-1
j_call: TRBJ1-2

cdr3_aa: CASSLSSGGPTDTQYF
cdr3_nt: TGTGCCAGCAGTTTATCCAGCGGGGGGCCCACAGATACGCAGTATTTT
clone_size: NA
d_call: TRBD2
v_call: TRBV27
j_call: TRBJ2-3

cdr3_aa: CAWSVSPGRLAFF
cdr3_nt: TGTGCCTGGAGTGTATCGCCAGGGCGGCTCGCTTTCTTT
clone_size: NA
d_call: NA
v_call: TRBV30
j_call: TRBJ1-1